The 27 T cell receptor beta chains listed next were all sequenced from one sample in a study of T cell clonality in common variable immunodeficiency. The repertoire was sequenced with immunoSEQ multiplex PCR; TCRdb's copy has only in-frame clones and lacks some. The record shows tens of thousands of clones for this sample, with no singletons present. Source material: peripheral blood mononuclear cells. These receptors originate from a person aged 18 to 69 in good health.

The table lists this clone with many counts. The part of the CDR3 DNA that was read is TGCAGTGCGAAAATGCCAGTGAATCAGCCC. It encodes CSAKMPVNQP. The complete CDR3 sequence is CSAKMPVNQPQHF. The genes are TRBV20-1 and TRBJ1-5; D gene unclear. The CDR3 extends 3 residues past the end of the read, so its final part is completed from the germline J gene. The CDR3 contains 13 residues. Deletions cut 6 bases from V and 4 bases from J, with 13 bases between. Germline V gene lookup returns CDR1 DFQATT and CDR2 SNEGSKA (reference sequence).

This clone has ten or more counts. CDR3 amino acids: CASKVWDRPNQPQHF. The sequenced CDR3 bases are TGTGCCAGTAAGGTTTGGGACAGACCCAATCAGCCC. V is TRBV19 and J is TRBJ1-5, with 7 bases fitting TRBD1. The sequence runs out 3 residues before the end of the CDR3; the remainder is reconstructed from the germline J gene. This CDR3 region has 15 residues. From germline, CDR1 is LNHDA and CDR2 SQIVND (reference sequence). V lost 7 bases and J lost 3; bases outside the gene matches: 9.

This clone was seen a few times. Read coverage stops 3 residues before the CDR3 terminus; the germline J gene supplies the remainder. The chain has TRBV18 and TRBJ1-2; D possibly corresponds to TRBD1 (5 bases). In germline, CDR1 is KGHSH, CDR2 LQKENI. The CDR3 runs to 14 residues. CDR3 amino acids: CASSPQEQADTYTF. CDR3 DNA, as far as it was read: TGTGCCAGCTCACCACAGGAACAGGCAGATACC.

This clone was detected ten times or more. The read finishes 3 residues shy of the CDR3 end, and the germline J gene is used to complete it. V gene TRBV20-1 combines with J gene TRBJ1-5; D ambiguous. The germline V and J ends were trimmed by 2 bases and 5 bases, with 13 bases remaining between them. Germline V gives CDR1 DFQATT, CDR2 SNEGSKA (reference sequence). The CDR3 has 14 residues. The CDR3 here is CSARLNLIDQPQHF. Incomplete CDR3 DNA: TGCAGTGCTAGACTTAATTTGATAGATCAGCCC.

At least ten counts were recorded for this clone. The read ends 3 residues shy of where the CDR3 ends; the end is completed using the germline J gene. The rearrangement uses TRBV6-2 or TRBV6-3 and TRBJ1-5, with D possibly matching TRBD1 (5 bases). Germline V lookup: CDR1 MNHEY, CDR2 SVGEGT. This CDR3 contains 12 residues. V lost 7 bases and J 7 bases, leaving 11 bases between the germline ends. CDR3 loop: CASNAGRQPQHF. CDR3 bases read: TGTGCCAGCAACGCAGGGCGGCAGCCC.

This clone was counted at least ten times. CDR3 amino acids: CASSIAGGGETQYF. CDR3 DNA, as far as it was read: TGTGCCAGTAGTATAGCGGGAGGGGGTGAGACC. This chain joins TRBV19 and TRBJ2-5, with TRBD2 identical over 8 bases. The read is 3 residues too short to cover the CDR3 end, so that end is filled in from the germline J gene. This CDR3 has 14 residues. Germline CDR1 is LNHDA and CDR2 is SQIVND (reference sequence). The trim removed 1 base at V and 5 bases at J, leaving 3 bases unmatched.

A few counts support this clone. The read comes to an end 3 residues before the CDR3 does, leaving the germline J gene to fill in the end. The chain links TRBV18 to TRBJ1-1, with 9 bases that match TRBD1. The CDR3 is made up of 15 amino acids. Unmatched junction bases numbered 7, after V lost 1 base and J lost 7 bases. The germline gives CDR1 KGHSH, CDR2 LQKENI. The CDR3 region is CASSPRQGEEIEAFF. Partial CDR3 DNA: TGTGCCAGCTCACCACGACAGGGGGAAGAGATTGAA.

This clone was found many times. The read terminates 3 residues before the CDR3 end, so the remaining end is supplied by the germline J gene. V is TRBV29-1 and J is TRBJ1-1; D possibly corresponds to TRBD1 (5 bases). Trimming cost V 5 bases and J 3 bases, with 19 bases left between them. This CDR3 has 15 residues. CDR1 is SQVTM, CDR2 ANQGSEA, per germline. The DNA read from the CDR3 is TGCAGCGTTCAGGGAAATGGAAGAGGGTACACTGAA. Translation gives CSVQGNGRGYTE. The CDR3 in its entirety is CSVQGNGRGYTEAFF. The full variable domain, completed using reference TRBV29-1 and TRBJ1-1, is SAVISQKPSRDICQRGTSLTIQCQVDSQVTMMFWYRQQPGQSLTLIATANQGSEATYESGFVIDKFPISRPNLTFSTLTVSNMSPEDSSIYLCSVQGNGRGYTEAFFGQGTRLTVV.

This clone has a handful of counts. Read sequence stops 3 residues before the CDR3 end, and the germline J gene provides the missing end. The chain has TRBV4-2 and TRBJ2-5; weak D call: TRBD2 (6 bases). V lost 4 bases, J lost 0 bases, and 15 bases lay in between. Germline-derived CDR1 and CDR2 are LGHNA and YNFKEQ. This CDR3 spans 16 amino acids. The sequenced part of the CDR3 DNA is TGTGCCAGCAGCCCTAATACCGGGACTTACCAAGAGACC. It codes for CASSPNTGTYQET. The complete CDR3 protein is CASSPNTGTYQETQYF.

This clone occurred many times. The read falls 3 residues short of the CDR3 end, and the missing part is taken from the germline J gene. V usage is TRBV6-2 or TRBV6-3 and J usage is TRBJ2-2, with no clear D. The V gene lost 8 bases and the J gene lost 2 bases, with 9 bases spanning the gap. The CDR3 loop spans 13 amino acids. The germline gives CDR1 MNHEY, CDR2 SVGEGT. CDR3 bases read: TGTGCCAGCCTAACCCAAAACACCGGGGAG. Translated: CASLTQNTGE. The whole CDR3 sequence reads CASLTQNTGELFF.

This clone has at least ten counts. The read comes to an end 3 residues before the CDR3 does, leaving the germline J gene to fill in the end. The chain links TRBV5-1 to TRBJ2-2; TRBD2 matches 7 bases. CDR3 length: 14 amino acids. Per germline, CDR1 SGHRS and CDR2 YFSETQ. Unmatched junction bases numbered 3, after V lost 7 bases and J lost 0 bases. The CDR3 spells CASRSGANTGELFF. The CDR3 DNA, read in part, is TGCGCCAGCCGAAGCGGGGCGAACACCGGGGAG.

This clone was seen ten or more times. The CDR3 goes on 3 residues after the read ends, and that part is filled in from the germline J gene. The rearrangement joins TRBV23-1 to TRBJ2-1; D unclear. TRBV23-1 is marked as an open reading frame, function uncertain. The CDR3 runs to 14 residues. V lost 0 bases, J lost 3 bases, and 6 bases lay in between. The chain's CDR3 is CASSQSLVYNEQFF. CDR3 DNA, as far as it was read: TGCGCCAGCAGTCAATCGCTAGTCTACAATGAG.

This clone was seen ten or more times. The CDR3 goes on 3 residues after the read ends, and that part is filled in from the germline J gene. The chain has TRBV2 and TRBJ1-1, with D hard to call. Germline V lookup: CDR1 SNHLY, CDR2 FYNNEI. V lost 0 bases, J lost 2 bases, and 19 bases lay in between. CDR3 length: 18 amino acids. CDR3 bases read: TGTGCCAGCAGTGAAGCGCTTCTGGGGAGGACTGTCAACACTGAA. Translation: CASSEALLGRTVNTE. In full, the CDR3 is CASSEALLGRTVNTEAFF.

This clone was picked up many times. The CDR3 sequence is CSATPEVNTEAFF. CDR3 DNA (partial): TGCAGTGCTACCCCAGAGGTGAACACTGAA. The V and J genes are TRBV20-1 and TRBJ1-1; no firm D call. Read data end 3 residues before the CDR3 end; the end is taken from the germline J gene. V was cut by 4 bases and J by 0 bases, with 9 bases left in between. CDR3 length equals 13 residues. Per the germline V gene, CDR1 is DFQATT and CDR2 is SNEGSKA (reference sequence).

This clone was observed many times. CDR3 protein: CSARLAGSYNEQFF. The CDR3 bases that were read are TGCAGTGCTCGACTAGCTGGTTCCTACAATGAG. The V gene is TRBV20-1, the J gene TRBJ2-1; 7 bases are shared with TRBD2. Read sequence stops 3 residues before the CDR3 end, and the germline J gene provides the missing end. Losses at the gene ends were 5 bases for V and 1 base for J; bases not matched to a gene: 5. The CDR3 runs to 14 residues. Germline V gene sequence: CDR1 DFQATT, CDR2 SNEGSKA (reference sequence).

This clone was found a few times. The missing CDR3 end, 3 residues past where the read stops, is filled in from the germline J gene. The chain employs TRBV2 and TRBJ1-4; no clear D. V was trimmed by 8 bases and J by 2 bases, leaving 9 bases between them. Germline CDR1 SNHLY, CDR2 FYNNEI. CDR3 length: 13 residues. Partial CDR3 DNA: TGTGCCAGCTCCGGCGGGACTAATGAAAAA. The encoded protein is CASSGGTNEK. The CDR3 reads in full as CASSGGTNEKLFF. Complete variable domain (other parts from reference TRBV2 and TRBJ1-4): EPEVTQTPSHQVTQMGQEVILRCVPISNHLYFYWYRQILGQKVEFLVSFYNNEISEKSEIFDDQFSVERPDGSNFTLKIRSTKLEDSAMYFCASSGGTNEKLFFGSGTQLSVL.

This clone occurred many times. The read ends 3 residues shy of where the CDR3 ends; the end is completed using the germline J gene. The gene calls are TRBV7-8 and TRBJ2-1, with D perhaps assigned TRBD1 or TRBD2 (5 bases each). Trimming removed 4 bases at V and 8 bases at J, with 12 bases between. This CDR3 contains 13 residues. Looked up from germline, CDR1 is SGHVS and CDR2 is FQNEAQ. The CDR3 spells CASSSREGDEQFF. CDR3 bases read: TGTGCCAGCAGCTCGAGGGAAGGGGATGAG. Supplemented by reference TRBV7-8 and TRBJ2-1, the full variable domain reads GAGVSQSPRYKVAKRGQDVALRCDPISGHVSLFWYQQALGQGPEFLTYFQNEAQLDKSGLPSDRFFAERPEGSVSTLKIQRTQQEDSAVYLCASSSREGDEQFFGPGTRLTVL.

This clone was observed many times. The CDR3 extends 3 residues past the end of the read, so its final part is completed from the germline J gene. The chain links TRBV13 to TRBJ1-6; a possible D gene is TRBD1 (6 bases). Germline CDR1 PRHDT, CDR2 FYEKMQ (reference sequence). This CDR3 is 14 amino acids long. With 3 bases removed from V and 9 bases from J, the gap between germline ends came to 12 bases. The CDR3 loop reads CASSLRSRGSPLHF. Incomplete CDR3 DNA: TGTGCCAGCAGCTTGAGATCCAGGGGTTCACCC.

This clone occurred many times. The observed sequence ends 3 residues before the CDR3 terminus, with the missing tail filled in from the germline J gene. The V and J genes are TRBV18 and TRBJ1-4, with 7 nucleotides matching TRBD1. The CDR3 sequence is 16 residues long. The V gene's germline CDR1 is KGHSH and CDR2 LQKENI. The V segment lost 4 bases and the J segment 3 bases; nucleotides outside the gene matches: 8. This CDR3 is CASSRGTGTANEKLFF. The part of the CDR3 DNA that was read is TGTGCCAGCTCACGTGGTACGGGGACAGCTAATGAAAAA.

This clone occurred many times. The read falls 3 residues short of the CDR3 end, and the missing part is taken from the germline J gene. V gene TRBV2 combines with J gene TRBJ2-2, with D perhaps TRBD1 (5 bases). The CDR3 contains 14 residues. V was clipped by 6 bases and J by 3 bases, with 11 bases between them. Germline assignment: CDR1 SNHLY and CDR2 FYNNEI. CDR3 in amino acids: CASSPQVHTGELFF. CDR3 DNA, as far as it was read: TGTGCCAGCAGCCCACAGGTACACACCGGGGAG.

This clone was seen many times. The read falls 3 residues short of the CDR3 end, and the missing part is taken from the germline J gene. The rearrangement links TRBV7-9 to TRBJ2-7; D gene uncertain. CDR1 SEHNR and CDR2 FQNEAQ come from the germline V gene (reference sequence). This CDR3 spans 13 amino acids. The V and J ends lost 3 bases and 0 bases respectively, with 6 bases between them. CDR3 DNA, as far as it was read: TGTGCCAGCAGCTTCCCTCCCTCCTACGAG. Translating gives CASSFPPSYE. The CDR3 reads in full as CASSFPPSYEQYF.

This clone was seen ten or more times. CDR3 bases read: TGTGCCTCTAATCCCGTAGCGGTGGGGACC. This sequence encodes CASNPVAVGT. The CDR3 reads in full as CASNPVAVGTQYF. The rearrangement joins TRBV28 to TRBJ2-5, with D maybe TRBD2 (6 bases). The read halts 3 residues ahead of the CDR3 end, with the missing end drawn from the germline J gene. Germline CDR1 reads MDHEN; CDR2 reads SYDVKM. The germline V and J ends were trimmed by 11 bases and 7 bases, with 20 bases remaining between them. The CDR3 extends over 13 amino acids. The variable domain in full, completed from reference TRBV28 and TRBJ2-5, reads DVKVTQSSRYLVKRTGEKVFLECVQDMDHENMFWYRQDPGLGLRLIYFSYDVKMKEKGDIPEGYSVSREKKERFSLILESASTNQTSMYLCASNPVAVGTQYFGPGTRLLVL.

At least ten counts were recorded for this clone. The CDR3 DNA, read in part, is TGTGCCTCTACGGATGGGCCGTATCAGCCC. Its translation is CASTDGPYQP. The CDR3 reads in full as CASTDGPYQPQHF. The V and J genes are TRBV30 and TRBJ1-5; D gene ambiguous. Coverage ceases 3 residues before the CDR3 finishes, and the germline J gene fills in the end. V lost 7 bases, J lost 5 bases, and 15 bases lay in between. Germline V lookup: CDR1 GTSNPN, CDR2 SVGIG (reference sequence). The CDR3 runs to 13 residues.

Notes on this clone: The read ends 3 residues early relative to the CDR3; the germline J gene fills the gap. The gene calls are TRBV30 and TRBJ2-7, with D maybe TRBD1 (6 bases). Deletions cut 1 base from V and 2 bases from J, with 18 bases between. CDR1 and CDR2 (germline): GTSNPN, SVGIG (reference sequence). The CDR3 extends over 16 amino acids. CDR3 amino acids: CAWSDLLLGTTYEQYF. The CDR3 DNA, read in part, is TGTGCCTGGAGTGACCTCCTCCTAGGGACAACCTACGAG.

As regards this clone: The read comes to an end 3 residues before the CDR3 does, leaving the germline J gene to fill in the end. This chain uses TRBV18 with TRBJ1-1; maybe TRBD1 (6 bases). V gave up 1 base and J gave up 3 bases, with 12 bases separating them. Looked up from germline, CDR1 is KGHSH and CDR2 is LQKENI. CDR3 length: 15 residues. Partial CDR3 DNA: TGTGCCAGCTCACCACAACAGGGCCAAGACACTGAA. Its translation is CASSPQQGQDTE. In full, the CDR3 is CASSPQQGQDTEAFF.

This clone was observed a few times. The part of the CDR3 DNA that was read is TGTGCCAGCAGCTCTAGCGGGAGCTCCTACAATGAC. Amino acids: CASSSSGSSYND. The whole CDR3 is CASSSSGSSYNDYTF. V and J are TRBV7-3 and TRBJ1-2; D gene unclear. The CDR3 is cut off 3 residues early in the read; its end comes from the germline J gene. The CDR3 covers 15 residues. The germline gives CDR1 SGHTA, CDR2 FQGTGA.

This clone was observed at least ten times. The DNA ends 3 residues before the CDR3 does, and the rest of the CDR3 is filled in from the germline J gene. V gene TRBV5-6 combines with J gene TRBJ1-1; 7 bases map to TRBD1. The germline V gene has CDR1 SGHDT and CDR2 YYEEEE. After removal of 4 bases from V and 1 base from J, the junction contained 1 base not matched to a gene. The CDR3 is made up of 13 amino acids. The CDR3 DNA, read in part, is TGTGCCAGCAGCGGGACAGCGAACACTGAA. It translates to CASSGTANTE. The whole CDR3 region reads CASSGTANTEAFF.